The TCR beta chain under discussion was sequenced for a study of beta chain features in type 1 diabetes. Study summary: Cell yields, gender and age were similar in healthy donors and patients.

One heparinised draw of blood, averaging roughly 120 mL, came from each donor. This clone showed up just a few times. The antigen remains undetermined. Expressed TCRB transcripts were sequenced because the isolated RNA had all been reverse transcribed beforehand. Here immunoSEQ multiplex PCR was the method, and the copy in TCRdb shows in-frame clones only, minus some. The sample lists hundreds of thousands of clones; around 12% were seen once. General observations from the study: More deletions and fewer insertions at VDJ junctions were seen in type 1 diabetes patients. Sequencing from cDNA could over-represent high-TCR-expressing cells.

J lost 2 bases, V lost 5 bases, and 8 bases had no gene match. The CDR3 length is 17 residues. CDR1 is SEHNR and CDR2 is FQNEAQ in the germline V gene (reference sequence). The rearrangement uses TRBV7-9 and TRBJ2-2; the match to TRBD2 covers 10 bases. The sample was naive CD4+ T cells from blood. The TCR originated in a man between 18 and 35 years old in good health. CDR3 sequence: CASSPQSGRANTGELFF. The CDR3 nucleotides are TGTGCCAGCAGCCCACAGAGCGGGAGGGCCAACACCGGGGAGCTGTTTTTT.